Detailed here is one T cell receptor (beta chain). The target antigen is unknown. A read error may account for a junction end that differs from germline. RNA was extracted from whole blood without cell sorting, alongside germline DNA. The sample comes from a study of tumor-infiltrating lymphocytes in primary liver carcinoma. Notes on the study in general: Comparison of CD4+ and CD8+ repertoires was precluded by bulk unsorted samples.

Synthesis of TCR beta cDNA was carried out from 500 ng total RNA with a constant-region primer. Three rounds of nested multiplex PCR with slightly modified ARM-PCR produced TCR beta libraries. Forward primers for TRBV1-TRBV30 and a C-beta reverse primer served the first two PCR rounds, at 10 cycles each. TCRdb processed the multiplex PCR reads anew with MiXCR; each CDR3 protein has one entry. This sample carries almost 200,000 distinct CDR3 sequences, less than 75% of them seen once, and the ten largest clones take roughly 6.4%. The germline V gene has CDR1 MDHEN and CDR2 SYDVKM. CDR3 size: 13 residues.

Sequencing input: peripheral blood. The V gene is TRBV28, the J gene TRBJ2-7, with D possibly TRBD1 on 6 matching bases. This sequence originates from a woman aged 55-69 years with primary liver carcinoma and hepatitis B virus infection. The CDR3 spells CASSLTGDGEPYF. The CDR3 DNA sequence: TGTGCCAGCAGCTTGACAGGCGACGGGGAGCCGTACTTC.